These T cell receptor beta chains were read from a single sample in a study of neurological immune-mediated disorders. TCRdb ran MiXCR on the 5' RACE reads and lists one entry per CDR3 protein. In the table there are about 87,000 distinct CDR3 sequences, 3.5% of which are singletons. The source material was PBMCs. Every receptor here comes from a woman aged 50 to 60 with multiple sclerosis. CDR3s include the opening cysteine and the closing phenylalanine or tryptophan. Each record gives: clone size, J gene, V gene, D gene, CDR3 DNA, CDR3 protein. D genes are given only for firm matches. Clone size is not always given. Where it is, it says once, few, many or a class for expanded clones.

many TRBJ2-2 TRBV5-1 TRBD2 TGCGCCAGCAGCTTGCGAGGCGGGGGGGCCAGAACCGGGGAGCTGTTTTTT CASSLRGGGARTGELFF
few TRBJ2-3 TRBV5-1 TRBD2 TGCGCCAGCAGCTCCGGACTAGTGCCTAGCACAGATACGCAGTATTTT CASSSGLVPSTDTQYF
many TRBJ2-1 TRBV7-9 . TGTGCCAGCAGACAAGACACGGAATCCCACAATGAGCAGTTCTTC CASRQDTESHNEQFF
many TRBJ2-2 TRBV29-1 . TGCAGCGTTCCCGGGAACACCGGGGAGCTGTTTTTT CSVPGNTGELFF
few TRBJ2-7 TRBV5-6 . TGTGCCAGCAGCAAAAGGGACTGGGGATCAGGTTACGAGCAGTACTTC CASSKRDWGSGYEQYF
many TRBJ2-7 TRBV6-5 . TGTGCCAGCACCTCCTCAGTTGGTGAGCAGTACTTC CASTSSVGEQYF
many TRBJ2-1 TRBV11-2 TRBD2 TGTGCCAGCAACCTACTAGCGGGGGGTAAGGATGAGCAGTTCTTC CASNLLAGGKDEQFF
many TRBJ2-2 TRBV4-1 . TGCGCCAGCAGCCAAGATAGGGACGGGGGCGGGTCCGGGGAGCTGTTTTTT CASSQDRDGGGSGELFF
many TRBJ1-1 TRBV25-1 . TGTGCCAGCAGTGACTACAGGGATCACTACACTGAAGCTTTCTTT CASSDYRDHYTEAFF
many TRBJ2-1 TRBV27 TRBD2 TGTGCCAGCAGTTATCGCGGGGGTTACAATGAGCAGTTCTTC CASSYRGGYNEQFF
many TRBJ2-2 TRBV11-2 TRBD1 TGTGCCAGCTCTTCGGGACAGGGGTACACCGGGGAGCTGTTTTTT CASSSGQGYTGELFF
many TRBJ2-1 TRBV10-3 . TGTGCCATCAGAGACAGTTCCTACAATGAGCAGTTCTTC CAIRDSSYNEQFF
many TRBJ2-7 TRBV9 TRBD2 TGTGCCAGCAGCCCGGGGACTAGTTTCTACGAGCAGTACTTC CASSPGTSFYEQYF
. TRBJ2-7 TRBV11-3 TRBD1 TGTGCCAGCAGCTTATTTGGGACAGGCACTTACGAGCAGTACTTC CASSLFGTGTYEQYF
many TRBJ2-7 TRBV7-6 . TGTGCCAGCAGCTTAGTTGGGGGTAGGGACTACGAGCAGTACTTC CASSLVGGRDYEQYF
many TRBJ1-4 TRBV20-1 . TGCAGTGGTAGCTCTGCAGGGACTGAAAAACTGTTTTTT CSGSSAGTEKLFF
. TRBJ1-1 TRBV7-6 . TGTGCCAGCAGCCAATCCGACAGGAACACTGAAGCTTTCTTT CASSQSDRNTEAFF
many TRBJ1-1 TRBV7-2 TRBD1 TGTGCCAGCAGCCAACGACAGGGTGGTTACTCGAGTTGGGAGTCCACTGAAGCTTTCTTT CASSQRQGGYSSWESTEAFF
many TRBJ1-1 TRBV5-6 . TGTGCCAGCAGCTTGGTACATGAAGCTTTCTTT CASSLVHEAFF
many TRBJ1-3 TRBV29-1 . TGCAGCGTTGAAAGGGCCAATGGAAACACCATATATTTT CSVERANGNTIYF
many TRBJ2-3 TRBV20-1 TRBD2 TGCAGTGCTAGAGTTAGCGGGAACGCCGCAGATACGCAGTATTTT CSARVSGNAADTQYF
many TRBJ2-2 TRBV20-1 . TGCAGTGCCGCGGTTTGGGGCAGTCTTTCGGCACCCGGGGAGCTGTTTTTT CSAAVWGSLSAPGELFF
many TRBJ2-1 TRBV5-1 TRBD2 TGCGCCAGCAGCTTCAGACTAGCGGGGGCTGGTGAGCAGTTCTTC CASSFRLAGAGEQFF
many TRBJ2-2 TRBV5-5 . TGTGCCAGCAGCTTTTTCCAGAACACCGGGGAGCTGTTTTTT CASSFFQNTGELFF
many TRBJ2-7 TRBV5-1 TRBD2 TGCGCCAGCAGCTTGGATGGCGGGGGAATACTCTACGAGCAGTACTTC CASSLDGGGILYEQYF
many TRBJ2-5 TRBV24-1 TRBD1 TGTGCCACCAGTAAGGGACAGGCCCCAGGTACCCAGTACTTC CATSKGQAPGTQYF
many TRBJ2-7 TRBV6-1 . TGTGCCAGCAGTGGTGGAGGGAGCCTCTCCTACGAGCAGTACTTC CASSGGGSLSYEQYF
many TRBJ1-5 TRBV4-1 . TGCGCCAGCAGCCAAGGTTATACGAAAGGAGATCAGCCCCAGCATTTT CASSQGYTKGDQPQHF
many TRBJ1-5 TRBV18 . TGTGCCAGCTCACCACAACGCACAAACAATCAGCCCCAGCATTTT CASSPQRTNNQPQHF
many TRBJ2-1 TRBV5-6 . TGTGCCAGCAGCTTGGCACAGACACGTGAGCAGTTCTTC CASSLAQTREQFF
many TRBJ1-5 TRBV6-1 . TGTGCCAGCACCGAGGGGGGTCAGCCCCAGCATTTT CASTEGGQPQHF
many TRBJ2-6 TRBV6-2/TRBV6-3 TRBD2 TGTGCCAGCAGGGGACCCAGCGGGGCCCACCTAGGGGGGGCCAACGTCCTGACTTTC CASRGPSGAHLGGANVLTF
many TRBJ2-4 TRBV6-5 TRBD2 TGTGCCAGCAGAACGACTAGCGGGGGCTGGGGAAACATTCAGTACTTC CASRTTSGGWGNIQYF
many TRBJ1-2 TRBV20-1 TRBD1 TGCAGTGCCCCGGGACAGACTAACTATGGCTACACCTTC CSAPGQTNYGYTF
many TRBJ2-7 TRBV6-5 TRBD1 TGTGCCAGCAGTTACACATTGGACAGGGGGCCGCAGTACTTC CASSYTLDRGPQYF
many TRBJ2-5 TRBV3-1 . TGTGCCAGCAGCCAGTGGGACCCTGAGACCCAGTACTTC CASSQWDPETQYF
many TRBJ2-3 TRBV4-2 . TGTGCCAGCAGCCAAGATCGCACAGATACGCAGTATTTT CASSQDRTDTQYF
many TRBJ2-3 TRBV5-1 TRBD2 TGCGCCAGCAGCGAGGGACTAGCGGGGGCCCGCACAGATACGCAGTATTTT CASSEGLAGARTDTQYF
. TRBJ2-5 TRBV12-3/TRBV12-4 TRBD2 TGTGCCAGCAGTTTTCGGCGGGGGCAAGAGACCCAGTACTTC CASSFRRGQETQYF
many TRBJ2-7 TRBV11-2 TRBD2 TGTGCCAGCAGCTTAGTCCTAGCGGGGAGCAACGAGCAGTACTTC CASSLVLAGSNEQYF
many TRBJ2-5 TRBV12-3/TRBV12-4 . TGTGCCAGCACCAACTACGGTGGCGAGACCCAGTACTTC CASTNYGGETQYF
many TRBJ2-1 TRBV20-1 TRBD2 TGCAGTGCTAGCCCCTCTAGCGGGGGGCCCAATGAGCAGTTCTTC CSASPSSGGPNEQFF
many TRBJ2-5 TRBV6-5 . TGTGCCAGCAGTTACGGGACCTGGGGGGGGCAGCGTCAAGAGACCCAGTACTTC CASSYGTWGGQRQETQYF
few TRBJ1-4 TRBV19 . TGTGCCAGTAGTATGGGGGCCGCAGCTAATGAAAAACTGTTTTTT CASSMGAAANEKLFF
. TRBJ1-1 TRBV5-1 . TGCGACAGCAGCGCCCAGAACACTGAAGCTTTCTTT CDSSAQNTEAFF
many TRBJ2-7 TRBV7-2 . TGTGCCAGCAGCCTGGAGCGGCGCTACGAGCAGTACTTC CASSLERRYEQYF
many TRBJ2-1 TRBV20-1 . TGCAGAACCACCGGCCCCAGCTCCTACAATGAGCAGTTCTTC CRTTGPSSYNEQFF
many TRBJ1-2 TRBV5-1 . TGCGCCAGCAGCGGGACCAACTATGGCTACACCTTC CASSGTNYGYTF
many TRBJ2-7 TRBV7-9 . TGTGCCAGCAGCTTGGGTCAGAGGTCCTACGAGCAGTACTTC CASSLGQRSYEQYF
many TRBJ2-5 TRBV5-1 TRBD2 TGCGCCAGCAGCGCAGGGAGCGGGGGTCGAGAGACCCAGTACTTC CASSAGSGGRETQYF
many TRBJ2-7 TRBV7-2 TRBD1 TGTGCCAGCAGCTCGACCAGGGGGCGCTACGAGCAGTACTTC CASSSTRGRYEQYF
many TRBJ2-7 TRBV20-1 . TGCAGTGCTAGAGGACTAGTAACCTACGAGCAGTACTTC CSARGLVTYEQYF
many TRBJ2-1 TRBV7-2 . TGTGCCAGCAGCCTCGGGACGGGACATAATGAGCAGTTCTTC CASSLGTGHNEQFF
many TRBJ2-7 TRBV5-6 TRBD1 TGTGCCAGCAGCTCATTGGTTAATGACAGGGCCATCTACGAGCAGTACTTC CASSSLVNDRAIYEQYF
many TRBJ2-3 TRBV20-1 TRBD2 TGCAGTGCTGTTCGGACTAGCGGGGGCCACAGCACAGATACGCAGTATTTT CSAVRTSGGHSTDTQYF
many TRBJ2-5 TRBV9 TRBD2 TGTGCCAGCAGCTTGGGGCTAGCGGTTCAAGAGACCCAGTACTTC CASSLGLAVQETQYF
many TRBJ2-7 TRBV11-3 . TGTGCCAGCAGCTTATCCAGCAGTTACGAGCAGTACTTC CASSLSSSYEQYF